These T cell receptor beta chains were read from a single sample in a study of blood T cell repertoires in COVID-19. Profiling relied on immunoSEQ multiplex PCR, and the TCRdb table lists in-frame clones only, not all of them. This repertoire shows about 80,000 clones, 60% to 85% found once; its top ten account for more than 15%. Sequenced material: peripheral blood. Receptors were obtained from a human donor in a cohort sampled during active COVID-19. CDR3s include the opening cysteine and the closing phenylalanine or tryptophan. Fields, in order: V gene, clone size, J gene, D gene, CDR3 DNA, CDR3 protein. A D gene is named only where the DNA matches it firmly. Size tells how often a clone was seen (once, few, many) or the class of an expanded clone, and some rows leave it out.

TRBV12-1	-	TRBJ2-5	-	TGTGCCAGCAGCTTTCTCCGGTACCCGTACCAAGAGACCCAGTACTTC	CASSFLRYPYQETQYF
TRBV19	-	TRBJ2-3	TRBD2	TGTGCCAGTAGTATACCGAGCGGGAGGAGCACAGATACGCAGTATTTT	CASSIPSGRSTDTQYF
TRBV5-8	-	TRBJ1-5	TRBD1	TGTGCCAGCACCCCTTTTGGACAGGGGGCTTTCTGGCAGCCCCAGCATTTT	CASTPFGQGAFWQPQHF
TRBV9	-	TRBJ1-3	-	TGTGCCAGCAGTACAAGCCGGGACTTAAACACCATATATTTT	CASSTSRDLNTIYF
TRBV5-1	-	TRBJ2-2	TRBD2	TGCGCCAGCAGCCCATGGCAGGGACTAGCGGGAGTGACCGGGGAGCTGTTTTTT	CASSPWQGLAGVTGELFF
TRBV7-8	-	TRBJ2-3	-	TGTGCCAGCAGCTTAGCAGGCGGGGTGAGCACAGATACGCAGTATTTT	CASSLAGGVSTDTQYF
TRBV5-1	once	TRBJ2-3	TRBD1	TGCGCCAGCAGCCCTGGACAGGGGGGTCCAGATACGCAGTATTTT	CASSPGQGGPDTQYF
TRBV10-2	-	TRBJ2-5	TRBD2	TGCGCCAGCAGTGAGTCAATGGGTAGCGGGGTACTTCAAGAGACCCAGTACTTC	CASSESMGSGVLQETQYF
TRBV7-2	few	TRBJ2-3	TRBD2	TGTGCCAGCAGCCCGACCCGGACTAGCGGGGGGTCTAGCACAGATACGCAGTATTTT	CASSPTRTSGGSSTDTQYF
TRBV28	-	TRBJ1-5	-	TGTGCCAGCAGTTTAGATAGACAAGCCCAGCATTTT	CASSLDRQAQHF
TRBV14	once	TRBJ2-3	TRBD2	TGTGCCAGCAGCCAAGAGGCTAGCGGGAGTTGGGATACGCAGTATTTT	CASSQEASGSWDTQYF
TRBV7-8	-	TRBJ2-5	TRBD1	TGTGCCAGCAGGCTACAGGGGCCTACAGCGGAGACCCAGTACTTC	CASRLQGPTAETQYF
TRBV27	few	TRBJ1-3	-	TGTGCCAGCAGTTTTTCGGGGGGGGCTGGAAACACCATATATTTT	CASSFSGGAGNTIYF
TRBV24-1	-	TRBJ2-5	TRBD2	TGTGCCACCAGTGAGATAGCGGGAGAGCAAGAGACCCAGTACTTC	CATSEIAGEQETQYF
TRBV2	-	TRBJ2-7	TRBD2	TGTGCCAGCAAGCGGGGGGCCCAGGGTTCCTACGAGCAGTACTTC	CASKRGAQGSYEQYF
TRBV5-6	-	TRBJ2-1	TRBD2	TGTGCCAGCAGCTTTAATAGCGGGAGACGCGACAGTGAGCAGTTCTTC	CASSFNSGRRDSEQFF
TRBV10-2	-	TRBJ2-7	-	TGCGCCAGCAGTTACAGGGTCGGGGAGCAGTACTTC	CASSYRVGEQYF
TRBV7-9	-	TRBJ2-1	TRBD2	TGTGCCAGCTCTAGCGGGACATACAATGAGCAGTTCTTC	CASSSGTYNEQFF
TRBV4-2	-	TRBJ1-4	-	TGTGCCAGCAGCCAAGGCGATCGGCCGGGAAAACTGTTTTTT	CASSQGDRPGKLFF
TRBV5-1	once	TRBJ2-5	-	TGCGCCAGCAGCTCAGAGACCCACAGGGCCCAAGAGACCCAGTACTTC	CASSSETHRAQETQYF
TRBV7-8	few	TRBJ1-1	-	TGTGCCAGCAGCTCCCTTGGGGCAGGAGACACTGAAGCTTTCTTT	CASSSLGAGDTEAFF
TRBV24-1	once	TRBJ2-5	-	TGTGCCACCAGTGGAAGTACCAATCCCAAAGAAGAGAACCAGTACTTC	CATSGSTNPKEENQYF
TRBV7-9	-	TRBJ2-2	TRBD2	TGTGCCAGCCCAGTAGCGGGAGATAGGTACACCGGGGAGCTGTTTTTT	CASPVAGDRYTGELFF
TRBV3-1/TRBV3-2	-	TRBJ1-4	-	TGTGCCAGCGGTCAGGGTTGGAATGAAAAACTGTTTTTT	CASGQGWNEKLFF
TRBV29-1	-	TRBJ2-5	-	TGCAGCGTTGGGGCCCCAGGCTCCCAAGAGACCCAGTACTTC	CSVGAPGSQETQYF
TRBV3-1/TRBV3-2	-	TRBJ2-5	-	TGTGCCAGCAGCCAAGATTTCGGACTTGGAGAGACCCAGTACTTC	CASSQDFGLGETQYF
TRBV6-6	-	TRBJ2-1	TRBD2	TGTGCCAGCAGTTACTCACTAGCGGAATACAATGAGCAGTTCTTC	CASSYSLAEYNEQFF
TRBV5-4	-	TRBJ2-3	TRBD1	TGTGCCAGCAGCTTGGCTACAGGGGTTGCCACAGATACGCAGTATTTT	CASSLATGVATDTQYF
TRBV5-1	-	TRBJ2-1	-	TGCGCCAGCAGCTGGGGGACTTACTACAATGATCAGTTCTTC	CASSWGTYYNDQFF
TRBV12-3/TRBV12-4	-	TRBJ1-5	-	TGTGTCAGCAGTTTAATCAGGCATCAGCCCCAGCATTTT	CVSSLIRHQPQHF
TRBV7-8	-	TRBJ2-3	-	TGTGCCAGCAGCTTGACTCCTAGCACAGATACGCAGTATTTT	CASSLTPSTDTQYF
TRBV3-1/TRBV3-2	-	TRBJ2-5	-	TGTGCCAGCAGCCAAGATCCTAGCACAGAGACCCAGTACTTC	CASSQDPSTETQYF
TRBV20-1	-	TRBJ2-1	-	TGCAGTGCTAGTCGGAGGGCCGTGGGGTATGAGCAGTTCTTC	CSASRRAVGYEQFF
TRBV28	-	TRBJ2-3	-	TGTGCCAGCAGTTCGGCCGGGTCCCTCGCAGATACGCAGTATTTT	CASSSAGSLADTQYF
TRBV3-1/TRBV3-2	-	TRBJ2-1	TRBD2	TGTGCCAGCAGCCCACGGACTAGCGGTAATGAGCAGTTCTTC	CASSPRTSGNEQFF
TRBV25-1	-	TRBJ2-3	TRBD2	TGTGCCACGGGGGGGGATACGCAGTATTTT	CATGGDTQYF
TRBV6-5	-	TRBJ1-2	-	TGTGCCAGCAGTTACCTCCCGTCTCCTCTGCAGGGCTACACCTTC	CASSYLPSPLQGYTF
TRBV13	-	TRBJ2-3	-	TGTGCCAGCAGCTTAATTTCAGGGGCCAGCACAGATACGCAGTATTTT	CASSLISGASTDTQYF
TRBV28	-	TRBJ2-1	TRBD2	TGTGCCAGCAGTTTCCTTAGCGGGGGAACACCCAATGAGCAGTTCTTC	CASSFLSGGTPNEQFF
TRBV21-1	-	TRBJ2-1	-	TGTGCCAGCAGCAAAGGGATGGACAGGTTCAATGAGCAGTTCTTC	CASSKGMDRFNEQFF
TRBV6-5	once	TRBJ2-7	-	TGTGCCAGCAGTCGAACGGGACAAACCTACGAGCAGTACTTC	CASSRTGQTYEQYF
TRBV14	-	TRBJ2-2	-	TGTGCCAGCAGCCAAGATTTGGCACCCACCGGGGAGCTGTTTTTT	CASSQDLAPTGELFF
TRBV4-1	-	TRBJ2-5	TRBD2	TGCGCCAGCAGTATGACTAGCGGGGAACAAGAGACCCAGTACTTC	CASSMTSGEQETQYF
TRBV5-1	-	TRBJ2-3	TRBD2	TGCGCCAGCAGCTTGAGTACTAGCGGCACAGATGCGCAGTATTTT	CASSLSTSGTDAQYF
TRBV28	few	TRBJ1-4	-	TGTGCCAGCGCGGAGCGAACTGAAAAACTGTTTTTT	CASAERTEKLFF
TRBV7-2	many	TRBJ2-3	TRBD1	TGTGCCAGCAGCCTCGGGACAGGATACACAGATACGCAGTATTTT	CASSLGTGYTDTQYF
TRBV5-1	-	TRBJ2-1	-	TGCGCCAGCAGCAAGATGGTACTCCTCAATGAGCAGTTCTTC	CASSKMVLLNEQFF
TRBV19	-	TRBJ2-1	TRBD2	TGTGCCAGTAATTTACGAGCGGGAGGGTACTACAATGAGCAGTTCTTC	CASNLRAGGYYNEQFF